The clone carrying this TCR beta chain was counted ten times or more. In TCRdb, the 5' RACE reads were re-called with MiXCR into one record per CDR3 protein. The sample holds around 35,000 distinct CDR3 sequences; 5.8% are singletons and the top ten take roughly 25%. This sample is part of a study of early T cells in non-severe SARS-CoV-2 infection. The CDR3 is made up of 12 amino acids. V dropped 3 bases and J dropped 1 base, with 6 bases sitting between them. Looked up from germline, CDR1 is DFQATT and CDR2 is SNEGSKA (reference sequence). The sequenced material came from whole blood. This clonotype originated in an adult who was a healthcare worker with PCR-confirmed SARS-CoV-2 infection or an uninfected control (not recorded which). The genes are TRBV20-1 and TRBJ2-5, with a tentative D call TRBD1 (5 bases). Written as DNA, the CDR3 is TGCAGTGCTAGGACAGTCCAAGAGACCCAGTACTTC. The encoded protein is CSARTVQETQYF.